What follows are 29 T cell receptor beta chains derived from one specimen sequenced in a study of CXCR3-negative and CXCR3-positive naive CD8 T cells. The study made its TRB cDNA libraries by 5' RACE, adding UMI labels. TCRdb reprocessed the 5' RACE reads and stores each CDR3 protein as one record, lacking DNA. The sample has 100,000 to 150,000 distinct CDR3 sequences. The sequencing sample was made of naive CXCR3- CD8+ T cells from blood. Sample subset: CD45RO-CCR7+CD27+CD95- naive CD8+ T cells lacking CXCR3 (TNR3-). These receptors came from a human donor in good health. Some clones in this sample may be carry-over from other donors' samples.

The chain has TRBV15 and TRBJ2-5; checking the TCRdb D call of TRBD1 is not possible without DNA. Per the germline V gene, CDR1 is LNHNV and CDR2 is YYDKDF (reference sequence). This CDR3 has 14 amino acids. CDR3 sequence: CATSREAPGETQYF.

The rearrangement links TRBV6-5 to TRBJ1-2. This CDR3 has 14 amino acids. Germline V gene sequence: CDR1 MNHEY, CDR2 SVGAGI. Here the CDR3 reads CASYTSRDFYGYTF.

The rearrangement uses TRBV27 and TRBJ1-6. Germline V gives CDR1 MNHEY, CDR2 SMNVEV (reference sequence). CDR3 length: 11 residues. CDR3 sequence: CASGYNSPLHF.

This sequence joins TRBV2 and TRBJ2-2. Germline loops: CDR1 SNHLY, CDR2 FYNNEI. The CDR3 consists of 11 residues. The CDR3 sequence: CASASTGELFF.

The chain has TRBV6-2 or TRBV6-3 and TRBJ2-7; TCRdb calls TRBD2, which cannot be checked without DNA. The V gene's germline CDR1 is MNHEY and CDR2 SVGEGT. This CDR3 contains 14 residues. The CDR3 loop is CASTSGAVIYEQYF.

The V call is TRBV5-5, the J call TRBJ2-7; TCRdb calls TRBD2, which cannot be checked without DNA. This CDR3 spans 15 amino acids. From germline, CDR1 is SGHKS and CDR2 YYEKEE (reference sequence). CDR3 sequence: CASRKREGPIYEQYF.

The chain employs TRBV7-9 and TRBJ2-1; the D call of TRBD2 rests on TCRdb alone, since no DNA is present to check it. The CDR3 extends over 15 amino acids. CDR1 is SEHNR, CDR2 FQNEAQ, per germline (reference sequence). The CDR3 reads CASSGVGLADNEQFF. Full variable domain (remainder filled in from reference TRBV7-9 and TRBJ2-1): DTGVSQNPRHKITKRGQNVTFRCDPISEHNRLYWYRQTLGQGPEFLTYFQNEAQLEKSRLLSDRFSAERPKGSFSTLEIQRTEQGDSAMYLCASSGVGLADNEQFFGPGTRLTVL.

The gene calls are TRBV7-9 and TRBJ2-5; TCRdb's assignment of TRBD1 cannot be checked, as there is no DNA. Germline values: CDR1 SEHNR, CDR2 FQNEAQ (reference sequence). The CDR3 sequence is 14 residues long. The CDR3 sequence: CASSLRTQQETQYF.

The V call is TRBV9, the J call TRBJ2-7. CDR1 is SGDLS and CDR2 is YYNGEE in the germline V gene. CDR3 length: 14 residues. CDR3 sequence: CASSVARVGYEQYF. Variable domain in full (rest from reference TRBV9 and TRBJ2-7): DSGVTQTPKHLITATGQRVTLRCSPRSGDLSVYWYQQSLDQGLQFLIQYYNGEERAKGNILERFSAQQFPDLHSELNLSSLELGDSALYFCASSVARVGYEQYFGPGTRLTVT.

This chain uses TRBV29-1 with TRBJ2-2; TCRdb names TRBD2, which stays unverified in the absence of DNA. This CDR3 is built from 16 residues. Germline-derived CDR1 and CDR2 are SQVTM and ANQGSEA. CDR3 sequence reads: CSVVEGFGWSTGELFF.

The V call is TRBV29-1, the J call TRBJ2-7. In germline, CDR1 is SQVTM, CDR2 ANQGSEA. This CDR3 spans 15 amino acids. The CDR3 spells CSVEDWAGRNYEQYF.

J is TRBJ2-7 and V is TRBV29-1; TCRdb's D call of TRBD1 is untestable without DNA. Per germline, CDR1 SQVTM and CDR2 ANQGSEA. The CDR3 covers 12 residues. CDR3 residues: CSVVGGNGEQYF.

The chain combines TRBV5-4 with TRBJ2-7; TCRdb returns TRBD2, unconfirmable since there is no DNA. This CDR3 contains 15 residues. Germline values: CDR1 SGHNT, CDR2 YYREEE (reference sequence). CDR3 residues: CASSFSSGGDYEQYF.

The chain employs TRBV7-9 and TRBJ2-1; TCRdb lists TRBD2, though no DNA is available to test this call. Germline CDR1 is SEHNR and CDR2 is FQNEAQ (reference sequence). The CDR3 spans 15 residues. The CDR3 loop reads CASSPRLAAYNEQFF.

V is TRBV29-1 and J is TRBJ2-2; TCRdb returns TRBD2, unconfirmable since there is no DNA. Germline V gene lookup returns CDR1 SQVTM and CDR2 ANQGSEA. There are 16 residues in the CDR3. The CDR3 reads CSVGGGPTGPTGELFF.

This CDR3 is CSRRTSGVYNEQFF. The chain couples TRBV20-1 to TRBJ2-1; TCRdb picks TRBD2, but there is no DNA to check that call. The CDR3 is 14 residues long. In germline, CDR1 is DFQATT, CDR2 SNEGSKA (reference sequence).

The chain has TRBV15 and TRBJ1-6; TCRdb gives TRBD1 as the D gene, but with no DNA this cannot be confirmed. This CDR3 comprises 16 residues. Per the germline V gene, CDR1 is LNHNV and CDR2 is YYDKDF (reference sequence). The CDR3 protein is CATSSIPGRGISPLHF.

V usage is TRBV12-3 or TRBV12-4 and J usage is TRBJ1-2; TCRdb indicates TRBD1, and absent DNA this call remains unverified. The CDR3 extends over 16 amino acids. CDR3 region: CASSLSSQGNGYGYTF.

This clonotype is labeled medium-sized based on frequency. The chain couples TRBV7-2 to TRBJ2-7. CDR3 length: 11 amino acids. Germline V CDR1 and CDR2: SGHTA, FQGNSA. CDR3 loop: CASSLSYEQYF.

The CDR3 here is CASSDSGGAGSDTQYF. V gene TRBV7-6 combines with J gene TRBJ2-3; as DNA is missing, the TRBD1 call by TCRdb cannot be tested. Germline CDR1 is SGHVS and CDR2 is FNYEAQ. The CDR3 consists of 16 residues.

The chain is built from TRBV5-1 and TRBJ2-1. The CDR3 covers 15 residues. CDR1 and CDR2 from the germline V gene are SGHRS and YFSETQ. The CDR3 here is CASSFIRDSYNEQFF.

V gene TRBV4-1 combines with J gene TRBJ1-2. The length of the CDR3 is 12 residues. The germline V gene encodes CDR1 MGHRA and CDR2 YSYEKL. CDR3 amino acids: CASSQADVGYTF.

This chain connects TRBV15 to TRBJ1-1; TCRdb gives TRBD1 as the D gene, but with no DNA this cannot be confirmed. Germline V lookup: CDR1 LNHNV, CDR2 YYDKDF (reference sequence). The CDR3 extends over 17 amino acids. The CDR3 protein is CATSRLQGAVLITEAFF.

The chain employs TRBV7-7 and TRBJ2-2; TCRdb reports TRBD2, a call that lacks DNA to check it against. Germline loops: CDR1 SSHAT, CDR2 FNYEAQ (reference sequence). This CDR3 comprises 17 residues. The CDR3 spells CASSYGGGPTNTGELSF.

The chain links TRBV12-3 or TRBV12-4 to TRBJ2-6; the TRBD1 assignment by TCRdb is unverifiable without DNA. CDR3 size: 18 residues. The CDR3 sequence: CASTPDRAHLSGANVLTF.

The chain has TRBV5-8 and TRBJ1-1; TCRdb's D call of TRBD1 is untestable without DNA. The CDR3 sequence is 12 residues long. Germline V lookup: CDR1 SGHTS, CDR2 YDEGEE. CDR3 amino acids: CASSLEGNEAFF. The variable domain in full, with the rest retrieved from reference TRBV5-8 and TRBJ1-1, is EAGVTQSPTHLIKTRGQQATLRCSPISGHTSVYWYQQALGLGLQFLLWYDEGEERNRGNFPPRFSGRQFPNYSSELNVNALELEDSALYLCASSLEGNEAFFGQGTRLTVV.

The chain is built from TRBV11-2 and TRBJ2-7. Germline CDR1 and CDR2: SGHAT and FQNNGV. The CDR3 loop spans 15 amino acids. CDR3 region: CASSLVQPASYEQYF. Full variable domain (outside the CDR3, taken from reference TRBV11-2 and TRBJ2-7): EAGVAQSPRYKIIEKRQSVAFWCNPISGHATLYWYQQILGQGPKLLIQFQNNGVVDDSQLPKDRFSAERLKGVDSTLKIQPAKLEDSAVYLCASSLVQPASYEQYFGPGTRLTVT.

The chain couples TRBV7-2 to TRBJ2-5; the D call from TCRdb, TRBD2, cannot be confirmed without DNA. Per the germline V gene, CDR1 is SGHTA and CDR2 is FQGNSA. CDR3 length: 18 amino acids. CDR3 sequence: CASSLGGLAGHDRETQYF.

The chain recombines TRBV7-9 with TRBJ1-2. Germline V gene lookup returns CDR1 SEHNR and CDR2 FQNEAQ (reference sequence). The CDR3 length is 13 residues. CDR3: CASSLSNLYGYTF.